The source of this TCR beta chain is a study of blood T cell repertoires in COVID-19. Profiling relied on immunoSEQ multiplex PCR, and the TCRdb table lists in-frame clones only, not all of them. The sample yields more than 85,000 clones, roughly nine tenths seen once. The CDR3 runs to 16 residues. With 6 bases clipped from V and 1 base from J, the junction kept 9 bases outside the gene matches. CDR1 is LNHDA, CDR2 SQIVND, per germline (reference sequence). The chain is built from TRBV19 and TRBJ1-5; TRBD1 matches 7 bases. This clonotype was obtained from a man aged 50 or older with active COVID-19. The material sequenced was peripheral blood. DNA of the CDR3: TGTGCCAGTAGCCAAAACAGGGGAAGGAGCAATCAGCCCCAGCATTTT. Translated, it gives CASSQNRGRSNQPQHF.